These 11 T cell receptor beta chains share one sample of origin, sequenced in a study of identifying expanded T cells in peripheral blood. Only in-frame clones appear in the TCRdb table, and some are missing; sequencing was by immunoSEQ multiplex PCR. Of about 78,000 clones in the sample, around 90% were seen once. The sample comprised blood. The receptors shown here come from a person between 18 and 69 years old in good health.

V usage is TRBV5-6 and J usage is TRBJ1-5; D is uncertain. The CDR3 length is 12 residues. Germline assignment: CDR1 SGHDT and CDR2 YYEEEE. Trimming cost V 0 bases and J 3 bases, with 1 base left between them. CDR3 sequence reads: CASSLVNQPQHF. The CDR3 DNA sequence: TGTGCCAGCAGCTTGGTCAATCAGCCCCAGCATTTT.

The chain recombines TRBV11-3 with TRBJ2-1; D is ambiguous. CDR1 is SGHNT, CDR2 YENEEA, per germline. CDR3 length equals 13 residues. Trimming cost V 4 bases and J 8 bases, with 12 bases left between them. Here the CDR3 DNA reads TGTGCCAGCAGCTCATACAACCCCCATGAGCAGTTCTTC. Protein: CASSSYNPHEQFF. The variable domain in full, with the rest retrieved from reference TRBV11-3 and TRBJ2-1, is EAGVVQSPRYKIIEKKQPVAFWCNPISGHNTLYWYLQNLGQGPELLIRYENEEAVDDSQLPKDRFSAERLKGVDSTLKIQPAELGDSAVYLCASSSYNPHEQFFGPGTRLTVL.

V usage is TRBV6-1 and J usage is TRBJ2-1; D is unresolved. V lost 6 bases to trimming and J lost 12 bases, with 9 bases between them. This CDR3 comprises 10 residues. Per the germline V gene, CDR1 is MNHNS and CDR2 is SASEGT. The CDR3 is CASRESGQFF. The CDR3 DNA sequence: TGTGCCAGCAGGGAGTCGGGGCAGTTCTTC.

V usage is TRBV27 and J usage is TRBJ2-2; D might be TRBD1 (5 bases). Germline CDR1 is MNHEY and CDR2 is SMNVEV (reference sequence). This CDR3 has 15 residues. Trimming pared 6 bases from V and 6 bases from J, leaving 17 bases between. The CDR3 loop is CASSTPGSRPGELFF. CDR3 DNA sequence: TGTGCCAGCAGCACACCAGGGTCAAGACCCGGGGAGCTGTTTTTT.

This clone was seen a single time. V gene TRBV27 combines with J gene TRBJ1-1; no definite D call. The ends were cut back, 2 bases at V and 3 bases at J, with 10 bases in the middle. There are 14 residues in the CDR3. In germline, CDR1 is MNHEY, CDR2 SMNVEV (reference sequence). The CDR3 loop is CASSLNGMYTEAFF. DNA for the CDR3: TGTGCCAGCAGTTTAAACGGAATGTACACTGAAGCTTTCTTT.

The gene calls are TRBV6-1 and TRBJ1-2; a possible D gene is TRBD1 (5 bases). Trimming pared 2 bases from V and 5 bases from J, leaving 12 bases between. This CDR3 is 14 amino acids long. Germline V gene sequence: CDR1 MNHNS, CDR2 SASEGT. CDR3 protein: CASSEQGFGYGYTF. CDR3 sequence (DNA): TGTGCCAGCAGTGAACAGGGTTTCGGATATGGCTACACCTTC.

This clone was detected a few times. The chain links TRBV5-6 to TRBJ1-2; D unresolved. V lost 1 base to trimming and J lost 6 bases, with 19 bases between them. The CDR3 sequence is 16 residues long. Germline V gene lookup returns CDR1 SGHDT and CDR2 YYEEEE. CDR3 residues: CASSLYPGSRTDGYTF. As DNA, the CDR3 is TGTGCCAGCAGCTTGTACCCGGGGTCTAGAACGGATGGCTACACCTTC.

The V and J genes are TRBV11-3 and TRBJ2-1; possibly TRBD1 for D (6 bases). V was shortened by 5 bases and J by 4 bases, with 12 bases between the two germline ends. This CDR3 has 14 residues. The V gene's germline CDR1 is SGHNT and CDR2 YENEEA. The CDR3 protein is CASSPTDRYNEQFF. The CDR3 region has the DNA TGTGCCAGCAGCCCTACCGACAGGTACAATGAGCAGTTCTTC.

The V and J genes are TRBV2 and TRBJ1-2; D is undetermined. This CDR3 is 10 amino acids long. CDR1 and CDR2 from the germline V gene are SNHLY and FYNNEI. V dropped 11 bases and J dropped 6 bases, with 10 bases sitting between them. CDR3 amino acids: CAVEMNGYTF. In DNA, the CDR3 is TGTGCCGTTGAAATGAATGGCTACACCTTC.

The chain employs TRBV5-1 and TRBJ2-7; D remains ambiguous. The germline V gene has CDR1 SGHRS and CDR2 YFSETQ. The CDR3 length is 13 residues. The V gene lost 7 bases and the J gene lost 10 bases, with 21 bases spanning the gap. The CDR3 nucleotides read TGCGCCAGCCGAAACGATGCGGCCCTTCCTCAGTACTTC. This codes for CASRNDAALPQYF.

The gene calls are TRBV4-3 and TRBJ1-1; a possible D gene is TRBD1 (6 bases). Trimming pared 0 bases from V and 3 bases from J, leaving 11 bases between. Germline V gives CDR1 LGHNA, CDR2 YSLEER. The CDR3 consists of 15 residues. The CDR3 here is CASSQDLRTDTEAFF. CDR3 bases: TGCGCCAGCAGCCAAGACCTCCGGACAGACACTGAAGCTTTCTTT.